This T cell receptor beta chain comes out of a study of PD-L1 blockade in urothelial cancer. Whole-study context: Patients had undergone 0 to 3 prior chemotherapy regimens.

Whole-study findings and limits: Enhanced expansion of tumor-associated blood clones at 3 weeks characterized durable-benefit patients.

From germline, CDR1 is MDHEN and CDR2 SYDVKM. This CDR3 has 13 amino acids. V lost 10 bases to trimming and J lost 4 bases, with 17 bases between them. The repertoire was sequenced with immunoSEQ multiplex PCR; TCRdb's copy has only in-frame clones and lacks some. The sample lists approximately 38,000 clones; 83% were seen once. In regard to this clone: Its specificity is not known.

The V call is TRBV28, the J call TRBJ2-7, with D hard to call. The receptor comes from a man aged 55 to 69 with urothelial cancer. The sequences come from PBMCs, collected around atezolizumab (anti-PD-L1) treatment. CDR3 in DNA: TGTGCCACTGCCTTGGCCCGCAAGTACGAGCAGTACTTC. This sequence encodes CATALARKYEQYF.